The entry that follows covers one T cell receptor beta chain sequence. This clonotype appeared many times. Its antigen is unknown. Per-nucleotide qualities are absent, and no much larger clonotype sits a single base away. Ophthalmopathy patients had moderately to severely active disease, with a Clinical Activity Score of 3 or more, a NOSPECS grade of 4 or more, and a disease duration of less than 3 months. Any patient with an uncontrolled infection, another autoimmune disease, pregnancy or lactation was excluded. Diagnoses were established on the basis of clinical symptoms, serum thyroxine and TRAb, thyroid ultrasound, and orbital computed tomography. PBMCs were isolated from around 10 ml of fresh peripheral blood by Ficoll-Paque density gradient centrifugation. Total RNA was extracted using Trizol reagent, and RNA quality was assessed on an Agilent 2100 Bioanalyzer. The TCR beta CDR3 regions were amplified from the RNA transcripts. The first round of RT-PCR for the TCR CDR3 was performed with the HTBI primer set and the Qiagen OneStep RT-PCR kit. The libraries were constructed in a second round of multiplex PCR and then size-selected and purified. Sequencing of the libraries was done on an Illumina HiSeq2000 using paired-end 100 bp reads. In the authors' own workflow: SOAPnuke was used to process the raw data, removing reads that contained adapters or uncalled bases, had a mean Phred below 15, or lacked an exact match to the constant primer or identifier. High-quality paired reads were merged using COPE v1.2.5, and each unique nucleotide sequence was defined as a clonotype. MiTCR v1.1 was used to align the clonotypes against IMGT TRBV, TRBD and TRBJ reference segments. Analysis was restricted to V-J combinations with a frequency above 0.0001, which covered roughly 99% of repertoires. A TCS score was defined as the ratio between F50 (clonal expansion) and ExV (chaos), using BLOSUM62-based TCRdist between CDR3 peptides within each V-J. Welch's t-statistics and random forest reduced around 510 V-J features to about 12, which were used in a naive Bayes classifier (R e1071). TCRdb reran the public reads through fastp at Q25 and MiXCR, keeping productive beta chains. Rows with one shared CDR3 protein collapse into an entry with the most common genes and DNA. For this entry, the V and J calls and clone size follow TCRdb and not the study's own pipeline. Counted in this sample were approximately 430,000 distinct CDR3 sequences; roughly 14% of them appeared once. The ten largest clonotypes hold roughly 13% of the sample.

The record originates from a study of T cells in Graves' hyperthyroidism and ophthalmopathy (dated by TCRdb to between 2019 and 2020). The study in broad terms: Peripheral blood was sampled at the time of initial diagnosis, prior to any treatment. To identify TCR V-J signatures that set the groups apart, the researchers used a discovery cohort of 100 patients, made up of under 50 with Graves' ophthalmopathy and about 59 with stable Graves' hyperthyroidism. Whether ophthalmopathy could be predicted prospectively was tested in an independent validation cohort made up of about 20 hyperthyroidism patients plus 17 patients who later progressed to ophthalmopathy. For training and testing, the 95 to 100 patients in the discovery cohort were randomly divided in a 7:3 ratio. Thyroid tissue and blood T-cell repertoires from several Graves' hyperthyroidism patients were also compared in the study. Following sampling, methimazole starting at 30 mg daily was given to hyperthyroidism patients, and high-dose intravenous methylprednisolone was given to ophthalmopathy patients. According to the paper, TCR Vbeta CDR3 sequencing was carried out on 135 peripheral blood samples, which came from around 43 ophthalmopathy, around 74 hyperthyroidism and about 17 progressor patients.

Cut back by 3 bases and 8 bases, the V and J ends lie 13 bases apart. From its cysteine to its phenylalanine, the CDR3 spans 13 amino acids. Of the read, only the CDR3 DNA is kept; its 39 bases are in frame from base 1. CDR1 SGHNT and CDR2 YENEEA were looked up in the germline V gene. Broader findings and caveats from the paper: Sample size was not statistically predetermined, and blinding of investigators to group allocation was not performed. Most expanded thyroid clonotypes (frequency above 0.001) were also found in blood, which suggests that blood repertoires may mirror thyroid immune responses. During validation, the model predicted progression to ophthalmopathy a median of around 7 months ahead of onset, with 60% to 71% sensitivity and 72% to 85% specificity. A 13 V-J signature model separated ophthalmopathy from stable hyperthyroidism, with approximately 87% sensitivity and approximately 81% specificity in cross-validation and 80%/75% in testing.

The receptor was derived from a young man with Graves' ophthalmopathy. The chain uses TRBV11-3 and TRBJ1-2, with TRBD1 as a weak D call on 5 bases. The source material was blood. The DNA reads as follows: TGTGCCAGCAGCTTGGATCAGGGTCTCGGCTACACCTTC. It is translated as CASSLDQGLGYTF.